These T cell receptor beta chains were read from a single sample in a study of T cell responses to AZD1222 COVID-19 vaccine. Some clones are missing from TCRdb's copy, which holds only in-frame ones; the method was immunoSEQ multiplex PCR. Of tens of thousands of clones in the sample, approximately 91% were seen once. Sequencing used peripheral blood, obtained on day 0 of AZD1222 vaccination. The receptors come from an adult in good health. Both conserved end residues are part of each CDR3. The D gene is left open where the match is weak. Clone sizes are given selectively: once, few, many, or a class where the clone is expanded.

NA | TRBJ1-4 | TRBV29-1 | NA | CSVVGAGEKLFF | TGCAGCGTTGTAGGGGCCGGAGAAAAACTGTTTTTT
NA | TRBJ1-6 | TRBV7-9 | NA | CASSLAGYNSPLHF | TGTGCCAGCAGCTTAGCAGGGTATAATTCACCCCTCCACTTT
once | TRBJ1-5 | TRBV6-1 | NA | CASSEVGSSQPQHF | TGTGCCAGCAGTGAAGTAGGTTCCAGTCAGCCCCAGCATTTT
NA | TRBJ2-1 | TRBV24-1 | TRBD1 | CATSSGTANAYNEQFF | TGTGCCACCAGTTCCGGGACAGCCAATGCCTACAATGAGCAGTTCTTC
NA | TRBJ2-3 | TRBV6-2/TRBV6-3 | TRBD2 | CASSKGLAGQTQYF | TGTGCCAGCAGCAAGGGACTAGCGGGGCAGACGCAGTATTTT
NA | TRBJ2-1 | TRBV19 | TRBD2 | CASRSLAGGRNEQFF | TGTGCCAGTAGATCCCTAGCGGGGGGGCGCAATGAGCAGTTCTTC
once | TRBJ2-2 | TRBV7-2 | TRBD1 | CASSLYRGVNTGELFF | TGTGCCAGCAGCTTATACAGGGGGGTTAACACCGGGGAGCTGTTTTTT
NA | TRBJ1-1 | TRBV7-8 | NA | CASSKTADMLAEAFF | TGTGCCAGCAGCAAGACCGCCGACATGCTAGCTGAAGCTTTCTTT
NA | TRBJ1-2 | TRBV4-1 | TRBD1 | CASSHTSTGTGSYGYTF | TGCGCCAGCAGCCATACCTCAACCGGGACAGGGAGCTATGGCTACACCTTC
NA | TRBJ1-5 | TRBV6-5 | TRBD1 | CASSIGTGMSQPQHF | TGTGCCAGCAGTATTGGGACAGGGATGAGTCAGCCCCAGCATTTT
NA | TRBJ2-3 | TRBV27 | NA | CASSLRDTRRDTQYF | TGTGCCAGCAGTTTACGGGACACTCGCCGAGATACGCAGTATTTT
NA | TRBJ1-2 | TRBV14 | NA | CASSQVGGYGYTF | TGTGCCAGCAGCCAAGTGGGTGGTTATGGCTACACCTTC
NA | TRBJ1-4 | TRBV5-6 | NA | CASSLGLGRQTNEKLFF | TGTGCCAGCAGCTTGGGGCTCGGACGGCAAACTAATGAAAAACTGTTTTTT
NA | TRBJ1-2 | TRBV2 | TRBD1 | CASRPGAGGYGYTF | TGTGCCAGCAGGCCGGGGGCAGGGGGTTATGGCTACACCTTC
NA | TRBJ1-6 | TRBV6-5 | NA | CASSYLGASYNSPLHF | TGTGCCAGCAGCTACCTCGGTGCCTCGTATAATTCACCCCTCCACTTT
few | TRBJ2-3 | TRBV5-1 | NA | CASTWRGPTDTQYF | TGCGCCAGCACATGGCGGGGGCCCACAGATACGCAGTATTTT
few | TRBJ1-1 | TRBV19 | NA | CASSIDVRYTEAFF | TGTGCCAGTAGTATAGATGTACGTTACACTGAAGCTTTCTTT
NA | TRBJ2-2 | TRBV12-3/TRBV12-4 | NA | CASRTSNTGELFF | TGTGCCAGCAGGACGTCGAACACCGGGGAGCTGTTTTTT
once | TRBJ1-2 | TRBV9 | TRBD1 | CASRRAGTGGANYGYTF | TGTGCCAGCAGGCGTGCTGGGACAGGGGGCGCTAACTATGGCTACACCTTC
NA | TRBJ1-1 | TRBV14 | NA | CASSQGASFRGAEAFF | TGTGCCAGCAGCCAAGGGGCCAGTTTTAGGGGAGCTGAAGCTTTCTTT
NA | TRBJ1-2 | TRBV5-1 | NA | CASSYNRTLNYGYTF | TGCGCCAGCAGCTATAACAGGACACTTAACTATGGCTACACCTTC
NA | TRBJ2-3 | TRBV30 | NA | CAWVPRVYGTDTQYF | TGTGCCTGGGTTCCAAGAGTGTATGGGACAGATACGCAGTATTTT
NA | TRBJ2-2 | TRBV2 | TRBD1 | CASRGQAANTGELFF | TGTGCCAGCAGAGGACAGGCTGCGAACACCGGGGAGCTGTTTTTT
NA | TRBJ2-2 | TRBV5-1 | NA | CASSLGGLTGELFF | TGCGCCAGCAGCTTGGGGGGTCTAACCGGGGAGCTGTTTTTT
NA | TRBJ1-5 | TRBV23-1 | NA | CASRGDGQPQHF | TGCGCCAGTAGAGGGGATGGTCAGCCCCAGCATTTT
once | TRBJ1-4 | TRBV4-2 | TRBD1 | CASSQDPDRGTNEKLFF | TGTGCCAGCAGCCAAGACCCTGACAGGGGAACTAATGAAAAACTGTTTTTT
NA | TRBJ2-3 | TRBV5-1 | TRBD2 | CASSLGQGAGTSDDF | TGCGCCAGCAGCTTAGGACAGGGAGCCGGGACTAGCGATGATTTT
NA | TRBJ2-1 | TRBV7-8 | NA | CASSLGGEQFF | TGTGCCAGCAGCCTCGGTGGTGAGCAGTTCTTC
NA | TRBJ1-2 | TRBV27 | NA | CASKLSIRGYGYTF | TGTGCCAGCAAGCTCTCAATCCGGGGGTATGGCTACACCTTC
NA | TRBJ2-7 | TRBV5-1 | TRBD1 | CASTRTTGRSYEQYF | TGCGCCAGCACTCGCACGACAGGGCGCTCCTACGAGCAGTACTTC
NA | TRBJ2-2 | TRBV6-2/TRBV6-3 | TRBD1 | CASSTGTVNTGELFF | TGTGCCAGCAGTACCGGGACAGTGAACACCGGGGAGCTGTTTTTT
NA | TRBJ2-5 | TRBV7-9 | TRBD2 | CASSLSGGQETQYF | TGTGCCAGCAGCCTGTCGGGGGGCCAAGAGACCCAGTACTTC
NA | TRBJ2-3 | TRBV15 | TRBD1 | CATSTTGGDTQYF | TGTGCCACCAGTACAACAGGGGGAGATACGCAGTATTTT
once | TRBJ1-1 | TRBV18 | TRBD1 | CASSSRQGADTEAFF | TGTGCCAGCTCATCACGGCAGGGGGCGGACACTGAAGCTTTCTTT
NA | TRBJ2-3 | TRBV23-1 | TRBD2 | CASSQSGLAGNFRDTQYF | TGCGCCAGCAGTCAATCTGGACTAGCGGGTAATTTCAGGGATACGCAGTATTTT
NA | TRBJ1-1 | TRBV11-1 | NA | CASSAPTEINTEAFF | TGTGCCAGCAGCGCCCCGACAGAGATTAACACTGAAGCTTTCTTT
NA | TRBJ1-3 | TRBV4-2 | TRBD1 | CASSPPGTGGNTIYF | TGTGCCAGCAGCCCCCCTGGGACAGGGGGAAACACCATATATTTT
NA | TRBJ1-2 | TRBV5-1 | NA | CASSLARSYYGYTF | TGCGCCAGCAGCTTGGCCCGGAGTTACTATGGCTACACCTTC
NA | TRBJ1-1 | TRBV11-2 | NA | CASTSTRELNTEAFF | TGTGCCAGCACCTCGACCCGGGAGTTGAACACTGAAGCTTTCTTT
NA | TRBJ1-2 | TRBV29-1 | NA | CSVGATNYGYTF | TGCAGCGTTGGGGCGACTAACTATGGCTACACCTTC
NA | TRBJ1-2 | TRBV6-6 | NA | CASSARNYGYTF | TGTGCCAGCAGCGCCCGCAACTATGGCTACACCTTC
NA | TRBJ1-2 | TRBV19 | NA | CASNKRVSNYGYTF | TGTGCCAGTAATAAACGGGTATCTAACTATGGCTACACCTTC
NA | TRBJ2-2 | TRBV6-1 | NA | CASTTGFFTGELFF | TGTGCCAGCACTACAGGGTTTTTTACCGGGGAGCTGTTTTTT
NA | TRBJ1-4 | TRBV18 | NA | CASSPGRNEKLFF | TGTGCCAGCTCACCGGGAAGGAATGAAAAACTGTTTTTT
once | TRBJ2-7 | TRBV2 | NA | CASQLRGGEQYF | TGTGCCAGCCAGCTGAGAGGGGGGGAGCAGTACTTC
NA | TRBJ1-2 | TRBV2 | TRBD1 | CASSVDRGNYGYTF | TGTGCCAGCAGTGTGGACAGGGGAAACTATGGCTACACCTTC
NA | TRBJ2-1 | TRBV5-1 | TRBD1 | CASSLGPGTGEYNEQFF | TGCGCCAGCAGCTTGGGCCCCGGGACAGGGGAGTACAATGAGCAGTTCTTC
NA | TRBJ2-1 | TRBV14 | NA | CASSQYFMAGAYNEQFF | TGTGCCAGCAGCCAATACTTTATGGCAGGGGCCTACAATGAGCAGTTCTTC
NA | TRBJ1-1 | TRBV4-3 | NA | CASSPRTGDTEAFF | TGCGCCAGCAGCCCAAGAACGGGAGACACTGAAGCTTTCTTT
NA | TRBJ1-3 | TRBV19 | NA | CASSIFGAGNTIYF | TGTGCCAGTAGTATCTTTGGAGCCGGAAACACCATATATTTT